These 10 T cell receptor beta chains were sequenced from one sample in a study of shared clonotypes between healthy human individuals. TCRdb keeps only in-frame clones here, not all; method: immunoSEQ multiplex PCR. The table has some 980,000 clones, around three quarters seen once. Sequencing was done on a sample of memory CD4+ T cells sorted from blood. Subset meaning: CD45RA-negative fraction. All receptors derive from a man between 18 and 29 years old in good health.

The CDR3 DNA reads as TGTGCCAGCAGTGCCACTACCTCGCGTCTTGAAGCTTTCTTT. It yields the protein CASSATTSRLEAFF. The J gene is TRBJ1-1, the V gene TRBV6-1; D not certain. The germline gives CDR1 MNHNS, CDR2 SASEGT. The V and J ends lost 4 bases and 7 bases respectively, with 16 bases between them. The CDR3 length is 14 residues.

V usage is TRBV6-5 and J usage is TRBJ2-3; tentatively, D is TRBD2 (6 bases). This CDR3 spans 14 amino acids. Germline-derived CDR1 and CDR2 are MNHEY and SVGAGI. The V and J ends lost 8 bases and 2 bases respectively, with 14 bases between them. The CDR3 DNA sequence: TGTGCCAGCCACGGCGGGACGCACACAGATACGCAGTATTTT. It yields the protein CASHGGTHTDTQYF.

This clone showed up many times. V gene TRBV12-5 combines with J gene TRBJ2-1; no clear D gene. CDR1 and CDR2 (germline): LGHNT, FRNRAP. CDR3 length: 11 residues. V gave up 8 bases and J gave up 7 bases, with 9 bases separating them. The CDR3 region has the DNA TGTGCTAGTTTTGAGGAGAATGAGCAGTTCTTC. It encodes CASFEENEQFF.

This chain connects TRBV5-6 to TRBJ2-6; D tentatively fits TRBD1 or TRBD2 (5 bases each). Trimming left V 4 bases short and J 0 bases short, with 14 bases between. The CDR3 is made up of 17 amino acids. Germline V CDR1 and CDR2: SGHDT, YYEEEE. CDR3: CASSTRGFSSGANVLTF. The CDR3 region has the DNA TGTGCCAGCAGCACCCGGGGCTTCAGCTCTGGGGCCAACGTCCTGACTTTC. Combining the CDR3 with reference TRBV5-6 and TRBJ2-6 gives the whole variable domain DAGVTQSPTHLIKTRGQQVTLRCSPKSGHDTVSWYQQALGQGPQFIFQYYEEEERQRGNFPDRFSGHQFPNYSSELNVNALLLGDSALYLCASSTRGFSSGANVLTFGAGSRLTVL.

In this sample, this clone turned up once. The chain recombines TRBV14 with TRBJ1-1; D possibly corresponds to TRBD1 (5 bases). Germline values: CDR1 SGHDN, CDR2 FVKESK. This CDR3 has 13 amino acids. V lost 4 bases, J lost 3 bases, and 9 bases lay in between. The CDR3 here is CASSLWGDTEAFF. CDR3 coding DNA: TGTGCCAGCAGCCTATGGGGGGACACTGAAGCTTTCTTT.

The V and J genes are TRBV30 and TRBJ1-2; 9 bases are shared with TRBD1. J lost 1 base, V lost 3 bases, and 9 bases had no gene match. This CDR3 spans 16 amino acids. In germline, CDR1 is GTSNPN, CDR2 SVGIG (reference sequence). The CDR3 DNA follows: TGTGCCTGGAGGGGGACAGGGATACAACTTAACTATGGCTACACCTTC. Its translation: CAWRGTGIQLNYGYTF.

The chain uses TRBV2 and TRBJ2-7; the match to TRBD2 covers 9 bases. CDR3 length equals 18 residues. Looked up from germline, CDR1 is SNHLY and CDR2 is FYNNEI. Germline trimming cut 3 bases from V and 4 bases from J; bases unmatched to any gene: 16. The DNA of the CDR3 is TGTGCCAGCAGTGAGGTCGAAGCGGGAGGATCGACGTATTACGAGCAGTACTTC. Translated: CASSEVEAGGSTYYEQYF.

Regarding this clone: Other nucleotide sequences from this sample produce the same CDR3. The chain employs TRBV29-1 and TRBJ2-7, with 7 bases matching TRBD1. The CDR3 is 12 residues long. Germline V gene sequence: CDR1 SQVTM, CDR2 ANQGSEA. The V gene end was trimmed by 4 bases and the J gene end by 2 bases; junction bases not matched to a gene: 2. The CDR3 DNA reads as TGCAGCGTTGCCGGGACAGCCTACGAGCAGTACTTC. Translated: CSVAGTAYEQYF.

The CDR3 reads CASSQTEGQGESEQYF. The CDR3 DNA sequence: TGCGCCAGCAGTCAAACAGAAGGACAGGGGGAAAGCGAGCAGTACTTC. The chain employs TRBV23-1 and TRBJ2-7; TRBD1 matches at 10 bases. TRBV23-1 is identified as an open reading frame with a role that is uncertain. V was pared by 2 bases and J by 6 bases, with 10 bases of the junction left unmatched. The CDR3 is 16 residues long.

This chain uses TRBV5-1 with TRBJ2-1; TRBD2 aligns across 10 bases. The CDR3 extends over 21 amino acids. The V gene's germline CDR1 is SGHRS and CDR2 YFSETQ. V was clipped by 0 bases and J by 0 bases; unmatched bases: 15. CDR3 loop: CASSLEGLAGAHRSSYNEQFF. CDR3 coding DNA: TGCGCCAGCAGCTTGGAGGGGCTAGCGGGGGCCCATAGAAGCTCCTACAATGAGCAGTTCTTC. Drawing the rest from reference TRBV5-1 and TRBJ2-1, the complete variable domain is KAGVTQTPRYLIKTRGQQVTLSCSPISGHRSVSWYQQTPGQGLQFLFEYFSETQRNKGNFPGRFSGRQFSNSRSEMNVSTLELGDSALYLCASSLEGLAGAHRSSYNEQFFGPGTRLTVL.